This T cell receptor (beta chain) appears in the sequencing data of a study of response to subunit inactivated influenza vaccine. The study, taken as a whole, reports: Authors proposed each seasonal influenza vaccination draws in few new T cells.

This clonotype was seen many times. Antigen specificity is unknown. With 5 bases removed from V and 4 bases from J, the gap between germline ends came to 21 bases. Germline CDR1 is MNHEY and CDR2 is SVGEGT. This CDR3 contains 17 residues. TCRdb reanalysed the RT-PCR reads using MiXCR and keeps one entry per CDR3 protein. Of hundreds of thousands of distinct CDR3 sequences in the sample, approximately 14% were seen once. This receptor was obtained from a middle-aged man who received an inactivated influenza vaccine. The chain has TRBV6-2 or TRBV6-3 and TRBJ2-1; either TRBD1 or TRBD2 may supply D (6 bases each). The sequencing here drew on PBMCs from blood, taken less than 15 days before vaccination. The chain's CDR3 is CASSIIGGGRLYNEQFF. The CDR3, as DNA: TGTGCCAGCAGTATAATAGGGGGAGGCCGATTATACAATGAGCAGTTCTTC.